This TCR beta chain appears in the sequencing data of a study of T cell responses to AZD1222 COVID-19 vaccine. Findings of the study overall: Repertoires were sampled only after the peak T cell response.

A note on this clone: What it binds is not known.

There are 12 residues in the CDR3. Germline V gene lookup returns CDR1 KGHSH and CDR2 LQKENI. Between the trimmed V and J ends, which lost 1 base and 8 bases, there was a span of 8 bases. Assay: immunoSEQ multiplex PCR; the TCRdb copy retains only in-frame clones and omits some. The data contain some 130,000 clones, under 95% of them seen just once; the ten biggest clones take up roughly 9%. The chain carries TRBV18 and TRBJ1-2; no firm D call. Sequenced material: peripheral blood, taken on day 0 of AZD1222 vaccination. The sequence came from an adult in good health. The CDR3 loop reads CASSPLAGGYTF. CDR3 nucleotides: TGTGCCAGCTCACCACTGGCTGGAGGCTACACCTTC.